This T cell receptor beta chain originates from a study of lymphopenia after photon versus proton radiotherapy. Points from the study as a whole: Only patients who died were analyzed for survival; proton advantage is unproven. After the lymphocyte nadir, photon-treated repertoires showed oligoclonal expansion, especially of CD8+ Temra cells.

For this clone: The antigen remains undetermined.

Germline V gene sequence: CDR1 MNHEY, CDR2 SMNVEV (reference sequence). The V and J ends lost 5 bases and 4 bases, in that order; junction bases with no gene match: 4. The CDR3 is 14 amino acids. Here immunoSEQ multiplex PCR was the method, and the copy in TCRdb shows in-frame clones only, minus some. The profile shows some 55,000 clones, more than 70% of them singletons. This TCR was sampled from a man in his fifties with gastric cancer. Sequenced here: peripheral blood, sampled from a patient treated with photon-based radiotherapy. The chain employs TRBV27 and TRBJ2-3; TRBD2 matches 9 bases. The CDR3 region is CASSDSGRPDTQYF. CDR3 DNA sequence: TGTGCCAGCAGTGATAGCGGGAGACCAGATACGCAGTATTTT.